A single sample is the source of the 3 T cell receptor beta chains below, sequenced in a study of blood T cell repertoires in COVID-19. Produced via immunoSEQ multiplex PCR; TCRdb's table is partial and in-frame only. The repertoire holds roughly 200,000 clones, with about 90% as singletons. Sequences were obtained from PBMCs or T cells enriched from blood (not recorded which). The origin of the receptors is a woman aged 30 to 39 with acute COVID-19.

The chain uses TRBV5-4 and TRBJ2-3; D call uncertain. There are 13 residues in the CDR3. Per germline, CDR1 SGHNT and CDR2 YYREEE (reference sequence). The germline V and J ends were trimmed by 2 bases and 4 bases, with 8 bases remaining between them. The CDR3 region is CASSFSGSDTQYF. The CDR3 DNA reads TGTGCCAGCAGCTTCTCTGGCTCAGATACGCAGTATTTT.

In this sample, this clone turned up once. V and J are TRBV19 and TRBJ2-7; 8 bases fit TRBD2. There are 15 residues in the CDR3. Germline lookup yields CDR1 LNHDA and CDR2 SQIVND (reference sequence). V dropped 5 bases and J dropped 0; count of bases not matched to a gene: 6. The CDR3, as DNA: TGTGCCAGTAGTCATACTAGCGGCGGCTCCTACGAGCAGTACTTC. Translation: CASSHTSGGSYEQYF.

The gene calls are TRBV5-4 and TRBJ2-1, with TRBD2 matching 9 bases. The CDR3 spans 15 residues. CDR1 and CDR2 (germline): SGHNT, YYREEE (reference sequence). The junction had 2 bases not matched to a gene; V was cut back by 0 bases and J by 4 bases. The chain's CDR3 is CASSLELAGYNEQFF. The DNA for the CDR3 is TGTGCCAGCAGCTTGGAGCTAGCGGGGTACAATGAGCAGTTCTTC.